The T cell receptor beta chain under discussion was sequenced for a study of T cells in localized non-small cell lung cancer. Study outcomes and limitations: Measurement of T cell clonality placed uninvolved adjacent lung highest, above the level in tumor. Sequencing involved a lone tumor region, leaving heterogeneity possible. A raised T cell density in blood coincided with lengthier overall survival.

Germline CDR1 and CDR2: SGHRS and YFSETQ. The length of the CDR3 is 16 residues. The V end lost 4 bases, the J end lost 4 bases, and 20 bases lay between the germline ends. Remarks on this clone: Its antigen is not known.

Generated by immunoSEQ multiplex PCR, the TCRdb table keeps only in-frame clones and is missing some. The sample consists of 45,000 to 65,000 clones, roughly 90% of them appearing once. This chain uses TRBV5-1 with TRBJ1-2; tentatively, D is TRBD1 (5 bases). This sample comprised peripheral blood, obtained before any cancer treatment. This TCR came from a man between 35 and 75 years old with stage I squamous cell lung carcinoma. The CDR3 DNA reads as TGCGCCAGCAGCAAGAGATCCGGGGACGGACTCTATGGCTACACCTTC. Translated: CASSKRSGDGLYGYTF.